This T cell receptor (beta chain) was found in a study of blood T cells in healthy people across ages (dated by TCRdb to about 2015). Regarding the complete study: In model experiments, template switching captured roughly one uniquely barcoded TCR beta cDNA molecule for every two T cells. The study measured age-related changes in TCR beta repertoire diversity using deep sequencing normalized with unique cDNA molecular identifiers. Four age groups were formed from the donors: young (average approximately 15 years), middle-aged (less than 40), aged (approximately 60) and long-lived (roughly 81). Two additional independent replicas of 1 million unique cDNA reads from the same blood draw were analyzed for two donors (one aged 18 to 30 and one aged 80 or older). The paper's findings and limits, for the study overall: Compared with the aged group, the long-lived group had more naive CD4+ T cells, fewer expanded clones and increased TCR diversity, suggesting age selection. A strong correlation was found between observed TCR beta diversity and the percentage of naive T cells measured by flow cytometry. Because profiling used bulk unsorted PBMCs, naive and antigen-experienced compartments could not be compared conclusively. As age increased, observed TCR beta diversity per million T cells dropped in a roughly linear way, and a significant reduction was already evident by age around 41. Estimates of total diversity based on one million sequenced T cells were regarded as lower bounds and as underestimates. Donor CMV infection status was unknown, potentially confounding age-related changes in expanded clonotypes.

This clonotype was observed a few times. The antigen it binds to is not known. Per-base qualities were not stored, and no clone one base away is much larger. There are 13 amino acids in the CDR3, from cysteine to phenylalanine inclusive. Only the CDR3 DNA is retained, 39 bases long and in frame from the first base. The germline ends are 12 bases apart after V is trimmed by 3 bases and J by 5 bases. From a lookup of the germline V gene (reference sequence), CDR1 and CDR2 are DFQATT and SNEGSKA. The library was generated by 5' RACE. The data were produced on an Illumina HiSeq 2500. A second PCR of roughly 7 to 11 cycles was performed with a sample-barcoded 5' primer and a J-beta primer mix. A unique molecular identifier was introduced onto each TCR beta cDNA molecule by a template-switch 5' adaptor carrying 12 random nucleotides. Each sample yielded at least 2.5 million CDR3-containing paired-end reads. All of the RNA was converted into first-strand cDNA using the Mint cDNA synthesis kit, with a TRBC-specific oligonucleotide serving as the primer. After uracil-DNA glycosylase treatment, a first 18-cycle PCR used universal primers M1SS and BC2_uni_R on all cDNA. For the original study's pipeline: For normalization, 1 million high-quality reads were randomly selected from each sample, with every read carrying a distinct molecular identifier. Instead of being binned into consensus sequences, reads that shared molecular identifiers were thrown out. MiTCR, set to a Q25 quality threshold and the strictest error-elimination algorithm, was used for CDR3 identification, clonotype clustering and error correction. Lower-bound total TCR beta diversity was estimated with a nonparametric unseen species model using Euler transformation. TCRdb reran the public reads through fastp at Q25 and MiXCR, keeping productive beta chains. Records with the same CDR3 protein are collapsed into one entry carrying the most frequent genes and DNA. TCRdb, not the authors, supplied the V and J calls. For this sample the table gives over 750,000 distinct CDR3 sequences, of which 20% to 25% were detected only once. The ten largest clones take up under 10% of the sample.

Systemically healthy Caucasian individuals from Russia, 39 in total and aged about 6 to 100 years, were included as donors. Around 10 milliliters of peripheral blood were drawn from each donor into EDTA-treated Vacutainer tubes. Ficoll-Paque density-gradient centrifugation was used to isolate PBMCs, with at least 7 million per sample. Trizol reagent was used to extract total RNA from PBMCs, with at least 5 micrograms per sample. For every donor, an aliquot of PBMCs went through flow cytometry to measure the percentages of naive CD45RAhigh/CD27high T cells. The sample also formed part of further work on T cells of mothers and their children. As that second paper reports: The donors were nine systemically healthy Caucasian individuals, made up of three mothers and their six children. cDNA synthesis used all of the extracted RNA, with 1.5 ug of RNA in each 15 ul reaction. In the second PCR, the M1S primer added sample barcodes and 2-4 random nucleotides. Over 8 million TCR beta CDR3 reads were obtained for each mother, and around 3 million reads were obtained for each child. Thymic selection similarly shapes TCR recombination output in related and unrelated pairs, with minor effect from inherited differences. Related mother-child pairs always showed normalized repertoire overlap that was slightly higher than in unrelated mother-child pairs, though the difference was never significant. No persistent microchimeric T cell clones were found, with a detection sensitivity of approximately 100 clones per million clonotypes. Deep NGS was used in the study to compare the TCR beta repertoires of mothers and children and to look for features that separate related mother-child pairs from unrelated individuals. The mean age was roughly 40 +/- 4 years for the mothers and approximately 11 +/- 4 years for the children. After adapter ligation with NEBNext reagents, the libraries were sequenced on Illumina HiSeq 2000 with 100+100 nt paired-end reads. Mother and child libraries were prepared a month apart and sequenced in separate runs to prevent cross-contamination. For each donor, somewhere between roughly 450,000 and 2,000,000 distinct TCR beta clonotypes were identified. Naive TCR beta clonotypes were estimated from low-frequency clonotypes matched to each donor's FACS-determined naive share, without sorting.

This TCR was sampled from a boy aged 5-17 years in good health. Sequencing was done on a sample of blood. The chain links TRBV20-1 with TRBJ2-3; possibly the D gene is TRBD1, per 7 matching bases. The CDR3 here reads CSAREGAGDTQYF. The DNA sequence is given as TGCAGTGCTAGGGAGGGGGCGGGAGATACGCAGTATTTT.